Listed below are T cell receptor beta chains from one sample, sequenced in a study of T cells in tuberculosis. Here immunoSEQ multiplex PCR was the method, and the copy in TCRdb shows in-frame clones only, minus some. The data hold around 30,000 clones, with 92% observed a single time. The material sequenced was PBMCs, taken at tuberculosis diagnosis. These TCRs come from an adult with tuberculosis. The CDR3 runs from the conserved cysteine through the conserved F or W. The D gene is left open where the match is weak. Size values are once, few and many counts, or a class for expanded clones, and some rows have none.

clone_size	j_call	d_call	v_call	cdr3_nt	cdr3_aa
-	TRBJ2-2	-	TRBV4-1	TGCGCCAGCAGCCAAGGCCCCGACATATTAGTAACCGGGGAGCTGTTTTTT	CASSQGPDILVTGELFF
-	TRBJ1-2	-	TRBV5-4	TGTGCCAGCAGCTTGGGCCGCGGGGACCCAGGCTACACCTTC	CASSLGRGDPGYTF
once	TRBJ2-1	-	TRBV6-6	TGTGCCAGCAGTTACTCGGCCGAGGTCCCGTTCGGGATCTTC	CASSYSAEVPFGIF
-	TRBJ1-1	-	TRBV9	TGTGCCAGCAGCGTAGGGCGGGGGATGCACACTGAAGCTTTCTTT	CASSVGRGMHTEAFF
-	TRBJ1-5	-	TRBV7-2	TGTGCCAGCACTTTGACAGGTAATCAGCCCCAGCATTTT	CASTLTGNQPQHF
-	TRBJ1-3	-	TRBV30	TGTGCCTGGAGTGTGTCGCGTGGAAACACCATATATTTT	CAWSVSRGNTIYF
-	TRBJ2-7	TRBD2	TRBV6-1	TGTGCCAGCAGGCGGGGGGTCTCCTACGAGCAGTACTTC	CASRRGVSYEQYF
-	TRBJ1-1	TRBD1	TRBV27	TGTGCCAGCAGTTTAGGGACAGGGAACACTGAAGCTTTCTTT	CASSLGTGNTEAFF
-	TRBJ1-5	-	TRBV30	TGTGCCTGGAGTGTTGGCGGGGAAAGCAATCAGCCCCAGCATTTT	CAWSVGGESNQPQHF
-	TRBJ2-4	-	TRBV28	TGTGCCAGCAGAACTAAGGTGTCAGTCAGACTTATAAACATTCAGTACTTC	CASRTKVSVRLINIQYF
-	TRBJ2-7	TRBD1	TRBV6-1	TGTGCCAGCAGTGAAGGGATACAGGGGTGGTCCTACGAGCAGTACTTC	CASSEGIQGWSYEQYF
-	TRBJ1-1	-	TRBV28	TGTGCCAGCAGTTTATCATTTGAAGCTTTCTTT	CASSLSFEAFF
-	TRBJ1-5	-	TRBV14	TGTGCCAGCACCCAGGGTAGGGGGATGGATCAGCCCCAGCATTTT	CASTQGRGMDQPQHF
-	TRBJ1-2	TRBD1	TRBV27	TGTGCCAGCAGTTACGGACAGGGCTATGGCTACACCTTC	CASSYGQGYGYTF
-	TRBJ2-1	TRBD1	TRBV5-4	TGTGCCAGCAGCTTGGACAGGGGGCACAATGAGCAGTTCTTC	CASSLDRGHNEQFF
-	TRBJ2-1	TRBD2	TRBV11-3	TGTGCCAGCAGCCCGCCTGAGGCGGGAGGCAATGAGCAGTTCTTC	CASSPPEAGGNEQFF
-	TRBJ2-5	-	TRBV2	TGTGCCAGCAGTGACAACGGGAGTTATGGAGAGACCCAGTACTTC	CASSDNGSYGETQYF
-	TRBJ2-7	TRBD2	TRBV2	TGTGCCAGCATGGTAAGGCCTAGCGGGGGCCGGAGCTCCTACGAGCAGTACTTC	CASMVRPSGGRSSYEQYF
-	TRBJ2-5	-	TRBV2	TGTGCCAGCAGTGATAAACAGGGCCAAGAGACCCAGTACTTC	CASSDKQGQETQYF
-	TRBJ1-3	-	TRBV29-1	TGCAGCGTTGAAGGCCCCGGGACACTTAGAAACACCATATATTTT	CSVEGPGTLRNTIYF
-	TRBJ1-5	TRBD1	TRBV5-6	TGTGCCAGCAGCTGGAGGGACAGGCTCAATCAGCCCCAGCATTTT	CASSWRDRLNQPQHF
-	TRBJ2-5	TRBD2	TRBV2	TGTGCCAGCAGTGGACTAGCGGGAGAGACCCAGTACTTC	CASSGLAGETQYF
-	TRBJ2-7	TRBD2	TRBV2	TGTGCCAGCAGTGCGAGACTAGCGGCCGCGCCCTACGAGCAGTACTTC	CASSARLAAAPYEQYF
-	TRBJ2-1	TRBD2	TRBV19	TGTGCCAGTAGTACAGATACCGGGACTAACAATGAGCAGTTCTTC	CASSTDTGTNNEQFF
-	TRBJ1-2	-	TRBV15	TGTGCCACCAGCAGAGATCTGGTGGGAGGTAGGGGCTACACCTTC	CATSRDLVGGRGYTF
once	TRBJ2-7	TRBD2	TRBV28	TGTGCCACCAGGGGAACTAGCGGGAGTCCGTACGAGCAGTACTTC	CATRGTSGSPYEQYF
-	TRBJ1-2	-	TRBV4-3	TGCGCCAGCAGCCAAGATAGGTCCGGGAACTATGGCTACACCTTC	CASSQDRSGNYGYTF
-	TRBJ2-6	TRBD1	TRBV27	TGTGCCAGCAGTGGGACAGGCGTTTCTGGGGCCAACGTCCTGACTTTC	CASSGTGVSGANVLTF
once	TRBJ1-5	TRBD1	TRBV28	TGTGCCAGCAGTATACACAGGGGTCAGCCCCAGCATTTT	CASSIHRGQPQHF
-	TRBJ2-1	-	TRBV5-1	TGCGCCAGCAGCCTCCTGGGGCTCTCCCAACCCAATGAGCAGTTCTTC	CASSLLGLSQPNEQFF
-	TRBJ2-6	TRBD1	TRBV9	TGTGCCAGCAGCGGCTTAAAGGACAGGGCCTCCTCTGGGGCCAACGTCCTGACTTTC	CASSGLKDRASSGANVLTF
-	TRBJ1-4	TRBD1	TRBV7-2	TGTGCCAGCAGCTCGGACAGGGTAAAAAATGAAAAACTGTTTTTT	CASSSDRVKNEKLFF
-	TRBJ1-1	TRBD1	TRBV7-6	TGTGCCAGCAGTCCACAGACAGGGGGGATGAACACTGAAGCTTTCTTT	CASSPQTGGMNTEAFF
-	TRBJ2-2	-	TRBV7-6	TGTGCCAGCAGCTTAAAATTCGGGTCTACCGGGGAGCTGTTTTTT	CASSLKFGSTGELFF
-	TRBJ2-7	-	TRBV19	TGTGCCAGTAGTAGCGGCTTAAAAAGCTCCTACGAGCAGTACTTC	CASSSGLKSSYEQYF
-	TRBJ1-2	TRBD1	TRBV28	TGTGCCAGCAGTTACAGGGGGGCTAACTATGGCTACACCTTC	CASSYRGANYGYTF
-	TRBJ1-1	TRBD1	TRBV6-5	TGTGCCAGCAGTTACAGGGGGCGGACTGAAGCTTTCTTT	CASSYRGRTEAFF
-	TRBJ1-4	TRBD1	TRBV7-2	TGTGCCAGCAGCATTCGACAGGGGGCTAATGAAAAACTGTTTTTT	CASSIRQGANEKLFF
-	TRBJ2-7	-	TRBV18	TGTGCCAGCTCACTGGACAGTTACGAGCAGTACTTC	CASSLDSYEQYF